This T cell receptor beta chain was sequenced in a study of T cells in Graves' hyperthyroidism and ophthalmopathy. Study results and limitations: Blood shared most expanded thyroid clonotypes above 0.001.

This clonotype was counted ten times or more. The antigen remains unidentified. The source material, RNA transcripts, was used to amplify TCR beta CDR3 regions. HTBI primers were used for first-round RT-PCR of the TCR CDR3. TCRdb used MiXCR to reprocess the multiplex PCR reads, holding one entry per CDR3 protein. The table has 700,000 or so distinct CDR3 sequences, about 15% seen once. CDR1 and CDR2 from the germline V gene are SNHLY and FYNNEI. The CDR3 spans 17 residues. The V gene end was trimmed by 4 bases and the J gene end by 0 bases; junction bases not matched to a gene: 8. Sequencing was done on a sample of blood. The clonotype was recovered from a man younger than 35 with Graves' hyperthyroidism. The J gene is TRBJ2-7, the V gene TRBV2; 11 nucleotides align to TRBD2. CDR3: CASSVVLAGGISYEQYF. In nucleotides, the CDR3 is TGTGCCAGCAGTGTTGTGCTAGCGGGAGGCATCTCCTACGAGCAGTACTTC.